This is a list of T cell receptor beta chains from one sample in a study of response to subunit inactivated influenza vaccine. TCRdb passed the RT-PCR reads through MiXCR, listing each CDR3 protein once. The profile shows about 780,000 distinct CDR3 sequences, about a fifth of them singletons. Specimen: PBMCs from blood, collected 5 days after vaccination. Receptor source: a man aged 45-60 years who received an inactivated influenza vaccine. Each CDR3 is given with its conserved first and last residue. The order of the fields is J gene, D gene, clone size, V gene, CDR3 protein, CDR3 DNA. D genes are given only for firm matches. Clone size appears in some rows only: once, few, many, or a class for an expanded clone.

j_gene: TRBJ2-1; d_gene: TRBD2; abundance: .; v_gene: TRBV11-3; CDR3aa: CASSSGGAGEQFF; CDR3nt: TGTGCCAGCAGCTCGGGAGGAGCGGGTGAGCAGTTCTTC
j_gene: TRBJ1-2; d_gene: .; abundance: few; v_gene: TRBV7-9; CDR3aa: CASRTGSNYGYTF; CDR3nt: TGTGCCAGCAGGACAGGTTCCAACTATGGCTACACCTTC
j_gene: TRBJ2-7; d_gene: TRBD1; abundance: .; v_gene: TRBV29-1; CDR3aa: CSVEIPGQGPSMYEQYF; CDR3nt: TGCAGCGTTGAGATTCCGGGACAGGGGCCTTCAATGTACGAGCAGTACTTC
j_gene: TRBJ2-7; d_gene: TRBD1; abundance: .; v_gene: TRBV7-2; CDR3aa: CASSLSDRANYEQYF; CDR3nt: TGTGCCAGCAGTTTATCGGACAGGGCAAACTACGAGCAGTACTTC
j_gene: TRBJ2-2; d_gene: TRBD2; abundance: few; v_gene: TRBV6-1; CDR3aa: CASSGTSATGELFF; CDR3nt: TGTGCCAGCAGCGGGACTAGTGCAACCGGGGAGCTGTTTTTT
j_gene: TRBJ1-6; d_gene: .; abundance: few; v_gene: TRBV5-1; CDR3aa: CASRVEWGGLSPLHF; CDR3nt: TGCGCCAGCAGGGTCGAATGGGGGGGTCTTTCACCCCTCCACTTT
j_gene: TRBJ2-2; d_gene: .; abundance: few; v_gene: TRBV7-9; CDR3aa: CASSLATDSVGGGELFF; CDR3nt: TGTGCCAGCAGCTTAGCTACCGACAGTGTCGGCGGCGGGGAGCTGTTTTTT
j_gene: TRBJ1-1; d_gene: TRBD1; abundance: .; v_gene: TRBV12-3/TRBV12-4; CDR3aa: CVSRGQTNTEAFF; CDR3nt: TGTGTCAGCCGGGGACAGACGAACACTGAAGCTTTCTTT
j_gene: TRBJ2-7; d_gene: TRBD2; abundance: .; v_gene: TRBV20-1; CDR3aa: CSARDIASGSYEQYF; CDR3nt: TGCAGTGCTAGAGATATTGCTAGCGGGAGTTACGAGCAGTACTTC
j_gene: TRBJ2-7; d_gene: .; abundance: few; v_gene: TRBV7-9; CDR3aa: CASSPGSTYEQYF; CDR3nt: TGTGCCAGCAGCCCGGGGAGCACCTACGAGCAGTACTTC
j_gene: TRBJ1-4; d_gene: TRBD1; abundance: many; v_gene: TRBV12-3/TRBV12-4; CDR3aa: CASGTGVDEKLFF; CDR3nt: TGTGCCAGCGGGACAGGGGTGGATGAAAAACTGTTTTTT
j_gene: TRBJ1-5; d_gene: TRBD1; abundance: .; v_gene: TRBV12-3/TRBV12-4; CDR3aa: CASSMTGVNQPQHF; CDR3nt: TGTGCCAGCAGTATGACAGGGGTGAATCAGCCCCAGCATTTT
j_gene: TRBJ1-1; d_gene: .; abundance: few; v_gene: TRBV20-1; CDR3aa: CSASQGLGNTEAFF; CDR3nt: TGCAGTGCTAGCCAGGGGCTGGGGAACACTGAAGCTTTCTTT
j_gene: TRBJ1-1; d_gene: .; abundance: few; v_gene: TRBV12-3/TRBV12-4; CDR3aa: CASSLEKSLGTEAFF; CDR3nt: TGTGCCAGCAGTTTGGAGAAGTCCCTGGGCACTGAAGCTTTCTTT
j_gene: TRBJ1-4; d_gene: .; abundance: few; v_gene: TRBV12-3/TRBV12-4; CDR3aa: CASGIGATNEKLFF; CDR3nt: TGTGCCAGCGGAATCGGGGCAACTAATGAAAAACTGTTTTTT
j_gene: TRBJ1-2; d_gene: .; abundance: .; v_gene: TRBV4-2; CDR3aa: CASSQAGALLNYGYTF; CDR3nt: TGTGCCAGCAGCCAAGCCGGGGCCTTACTAAACTATGGCTACACCTTC
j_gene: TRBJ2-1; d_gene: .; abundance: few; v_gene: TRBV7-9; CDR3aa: CASSFPRALHNEQFF; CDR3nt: TGTGCCAGCAGCTTTCCCCGGGCCTTACACAATGAGCAGTTCTTC
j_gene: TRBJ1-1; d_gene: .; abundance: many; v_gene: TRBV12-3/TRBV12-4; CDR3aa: CASGPASNTEAFF; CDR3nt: TGTGCCAGCGGACCGGCTTCGAACACTGAAGCTTTCTTT
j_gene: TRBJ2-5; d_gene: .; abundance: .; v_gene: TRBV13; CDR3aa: CASSQRDRFSDLYQETQYF; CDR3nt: TGTGCCAGCAGCCAAAGAGACAGGTTTTCCGACCTGTACCAAGAGACCCAGTACTTC
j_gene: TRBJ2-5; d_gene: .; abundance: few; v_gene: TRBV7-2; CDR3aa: CASTKQGWHQETQYF; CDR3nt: TGTGCCAGCACCAAACAGGGATGGCATCAAGAGACCCAGTACTTC
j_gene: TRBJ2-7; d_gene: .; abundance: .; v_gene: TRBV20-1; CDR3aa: CSASSGIPYEQYF; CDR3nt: TGCAGTGCTAGTTCAGGGATACCCTACGAGCAGTACTTC
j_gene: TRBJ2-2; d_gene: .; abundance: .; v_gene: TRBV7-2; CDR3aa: CASSLAPYTGELFF; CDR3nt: TGTGCCAGCAGCTTAGCTCCGTACACCGGGGAGCTGTTTTTT
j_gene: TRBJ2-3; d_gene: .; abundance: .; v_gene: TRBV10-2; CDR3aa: CASIRGPSADTQYF; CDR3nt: TGCGCCAGCATCAGAGGCCCGTCCGCAGATACGCAGTATTTT
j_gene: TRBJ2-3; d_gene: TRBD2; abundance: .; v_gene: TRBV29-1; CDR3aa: CSVLTSGRTQYF; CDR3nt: TGCAGCGTTTTGACTAGCGGGAGAACGCAGTATTTT
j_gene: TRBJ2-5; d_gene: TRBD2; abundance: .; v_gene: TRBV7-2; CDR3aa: CASSFGSGGTETQYF; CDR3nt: TGTGCCAGCAGCTTTGGTAGCGGGGGAACAGAGACCCAGTACTTC
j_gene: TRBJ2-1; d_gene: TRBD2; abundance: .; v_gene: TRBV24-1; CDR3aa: CATSDPGLENFDEQFF; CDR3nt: TGTGCCACCAGTGACCCTGGACTAGAAAACTTCGATGAGCAGTTCTTC
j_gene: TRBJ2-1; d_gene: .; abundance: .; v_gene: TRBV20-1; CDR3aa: CSARDYLATYNEQFF; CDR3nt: TGCAGTGCTAGAGATTACCTAGCCACCTACAATGAGCAGTTCTTC
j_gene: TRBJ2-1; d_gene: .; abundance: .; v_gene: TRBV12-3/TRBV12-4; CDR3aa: CASSFSGPRGNEQFF; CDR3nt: TGTGCCAGCAGTTTTTCGGGCCCCCGCGGCAATGAGCAGTTCTTC
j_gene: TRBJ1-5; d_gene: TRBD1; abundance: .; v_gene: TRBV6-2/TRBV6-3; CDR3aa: CASSGQGWIRNQPQHF; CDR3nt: TGTGCCAGCAGCGGACAGGGGTGGATTCGCAATCAGCCCCAGCATTTT
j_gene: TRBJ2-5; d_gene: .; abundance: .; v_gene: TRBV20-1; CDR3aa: CSAIVLAHPQTQYF; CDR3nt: TGCAGTGCTATTGTCCTGGCTCACCCCCAGACCCAGTACTTC
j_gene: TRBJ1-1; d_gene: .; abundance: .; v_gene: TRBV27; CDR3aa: CASSEDYRLVAFF; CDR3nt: TGTGCCAGCAGTGAGGATTACAGACTTGTGGCTTTCTTT
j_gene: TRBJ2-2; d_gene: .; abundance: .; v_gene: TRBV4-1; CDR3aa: CASRTIRGLDTGELFF; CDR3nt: TGCGCCAGCAGAACTATCAGGGGTCTGGACACCGGGGAGCTGTTTTTT
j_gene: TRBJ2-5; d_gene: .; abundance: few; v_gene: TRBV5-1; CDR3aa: CASSSDWNQETQYF; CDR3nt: TGCGCCAGCAGCTCGGACTGGAATCAAGAGACCCAGTACTTC
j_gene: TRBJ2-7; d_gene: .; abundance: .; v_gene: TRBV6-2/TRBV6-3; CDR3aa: CASSYFGAAYEQYF; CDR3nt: TGTGCCAGCAGTTACTTCGGGGCGGCGTACGAGCAGTACTTC
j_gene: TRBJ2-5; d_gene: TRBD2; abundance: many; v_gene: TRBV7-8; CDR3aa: CASSQRRGLAGEETQYF; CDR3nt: TGTGCCAGCAGCCAACGCCGGGGACTAGCGGGAGAAGAGACCCAGTACTTC
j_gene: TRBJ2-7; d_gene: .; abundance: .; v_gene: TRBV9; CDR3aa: CASSPRTDSSYEQYF; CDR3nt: TGTGCCAGCAGCCCCCGCACGGATAGCTCCTACGAGCAGTACTTC
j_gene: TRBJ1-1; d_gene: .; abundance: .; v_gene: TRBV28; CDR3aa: CASTGLKLRAFF; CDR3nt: TGTGCCAGTACAGGCCTTAAGCTTCGAGCTTTCTTT
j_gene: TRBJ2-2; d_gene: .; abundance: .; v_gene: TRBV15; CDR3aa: CATSRNIGGELFF; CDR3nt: TGTGCCACCAGCAGGAACATTGGAGGGGAGCTGTTTTTT
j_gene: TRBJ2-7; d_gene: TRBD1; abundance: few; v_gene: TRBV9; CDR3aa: CASSVEGQGHEQYF; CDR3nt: TGTGCCAGCAGCGTAGAGGGACAGGGTCACGAGCAGTACTTC
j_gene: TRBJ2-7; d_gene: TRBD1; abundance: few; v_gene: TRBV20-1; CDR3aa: CSARTGGSSYEQYF; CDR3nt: TGCAGTGCCAGAACAGGGGGCTCGTCCTACGAGCAGTACTTC
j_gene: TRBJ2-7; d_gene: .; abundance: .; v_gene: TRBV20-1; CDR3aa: CSARDGGDSYEQYF; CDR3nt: TGCAGTGCTAGAGATGGGGGTGACAGCTACGAGCAGTACTTC
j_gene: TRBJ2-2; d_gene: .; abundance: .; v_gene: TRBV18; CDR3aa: CASSPQEARSSGGELFF; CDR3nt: TGTGCCAGCTCTCCCCAAGAGGCCCGAAGCTCAGGAGGGGAGCTGTTTTTT
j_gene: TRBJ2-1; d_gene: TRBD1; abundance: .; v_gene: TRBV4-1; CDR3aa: CASSHVGTAINEQFF; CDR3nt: TGCGCCAGCAGCCATGTCGGGACAGCGATCAATGAGCAGTTCTTC
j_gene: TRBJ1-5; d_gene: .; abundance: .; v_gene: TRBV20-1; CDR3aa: CSARGRGTNQPQHF; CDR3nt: TGCAGTGCTAGGGGGCGGGGGACCAATCAGCCCCAGCATTTT
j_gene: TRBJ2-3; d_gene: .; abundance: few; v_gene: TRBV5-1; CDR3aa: CASSEGGDTQYF; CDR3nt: TGCGCCAGCAGCGAAGGGGGGGATACGCAGTATTTT
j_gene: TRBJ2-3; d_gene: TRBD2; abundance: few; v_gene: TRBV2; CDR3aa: CASRVAGGADTQYF; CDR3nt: TGTGCCAGCCGCGTAGCGGGAGGGGCAGATACGCAGTATTTT
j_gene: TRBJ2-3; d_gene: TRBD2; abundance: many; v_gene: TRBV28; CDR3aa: CASKMAGGATDTQYF; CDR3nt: TGTGCCAGCAAAATGGCGGGGGGCGCTACAGATACGCAGTATTTT
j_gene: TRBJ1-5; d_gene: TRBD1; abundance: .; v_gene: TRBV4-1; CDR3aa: CASSQDGTGGFQPQHF; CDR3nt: TGCGCCAGCAGCCAAGATGGGACAGGGGGATTTCAGCCCCAGCATTTT
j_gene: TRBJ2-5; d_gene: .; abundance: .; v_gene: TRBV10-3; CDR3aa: CAIRESGLETQYF; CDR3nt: TGTGCCATCAGAGAAAGCGGGTTGGAGACCCAGTACTTC
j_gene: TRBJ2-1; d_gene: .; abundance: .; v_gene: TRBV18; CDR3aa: CASSPPYDYNEQFF; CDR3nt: TGTGCCAGCTCACCACCTTACGATTACAATGAGCAGTTCTTC
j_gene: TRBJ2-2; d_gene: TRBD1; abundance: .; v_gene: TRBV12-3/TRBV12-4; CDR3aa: CASSSHRGRTTGELFF; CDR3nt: TGTGCCAGCAGTTCGCACAGGGGGCGGACCACCGGGGAGCTGTTTTTT
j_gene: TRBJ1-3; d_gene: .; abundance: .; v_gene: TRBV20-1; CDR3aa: CSAFGPLTGTIYF; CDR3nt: TGCAGTGCCTTTGGGCCCCTAACGGGCACCATATATTTT
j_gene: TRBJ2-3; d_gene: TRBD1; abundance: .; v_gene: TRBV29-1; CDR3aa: CSVAGTATDTQYF; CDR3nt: TGCAGCGTGGCCGGGACAGCAACAGATACGCAGTATTTT